This TCR beta chain was recovered during a study of Ad26.COV2.S vaccination and SARS-CoV-2 variants. Overall study results and limits: Individuals receiving vaccine had higher spike-specific TCR breadth than placebo recipients did.

This clone has more than one count but fewer than ten. The antigen is not known. The CDR3 has 13 residues. V gave up 4 bases and J gave up 6 bases; unmatched junction bases: 3. Produced via immunoSEQ multiplex PCR; TCRdb's table is partial and in-frame only. The data contain approximately 350,000 clones, around nine tenths of them singletons. Documented treatment: around 19 received Ad26.COV2.S at low or high dose, single or two shots; a few received placebo; per-sample allocation not given. After the first vaccine or placebo injection, samples were drawn on day 63. Vaccine was an Ad26 vector expressing Wuhan-strain SARS-CoV-2 spike.

Sequencing used peripheral blood, obtained in a trial of Ad26.COV2.S vaccine versus placebo. The chain links TRBV12-3 or TRBV12-4 to TRBJ1-5; 7 bases are a match to TRBD1. The TCR comes from a person between 18 and 65 years old who received the Ad26.COV2.S COVID-19 vaccine or a placebo. The DNA for the CDR3 is TGTGCCAGCAGTTACAGGGGTAGTCAGCCCCAGCATTTT. It is translated as CASSYRGSQPQHF.